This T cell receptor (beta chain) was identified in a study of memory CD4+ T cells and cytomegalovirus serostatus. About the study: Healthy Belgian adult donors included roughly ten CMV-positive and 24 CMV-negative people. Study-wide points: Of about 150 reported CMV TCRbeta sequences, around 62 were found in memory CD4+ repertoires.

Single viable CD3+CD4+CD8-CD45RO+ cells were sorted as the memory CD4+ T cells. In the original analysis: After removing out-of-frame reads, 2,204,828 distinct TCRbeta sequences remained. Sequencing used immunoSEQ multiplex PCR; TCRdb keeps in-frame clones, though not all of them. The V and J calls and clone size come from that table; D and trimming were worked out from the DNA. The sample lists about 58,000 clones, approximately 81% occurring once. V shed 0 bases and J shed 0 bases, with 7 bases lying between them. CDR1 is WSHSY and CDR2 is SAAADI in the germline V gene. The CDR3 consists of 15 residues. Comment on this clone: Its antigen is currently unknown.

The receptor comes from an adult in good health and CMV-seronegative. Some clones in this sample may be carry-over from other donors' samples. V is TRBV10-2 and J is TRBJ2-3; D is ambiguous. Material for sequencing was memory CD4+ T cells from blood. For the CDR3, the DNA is TGCGCCAGCAGTGAGTCGGGAATTAGCACAGATACGCAGTATTTT. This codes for CASSESGISTDTQYF.